This entry lists 8 T cell receptor beta chains sequenced from one sample in a study of shared clonotypes between healthy human individuals. The table came from immunoSEQ multiplex PCR; TCRdb's copy has only in-frame clones and leaves some out. The sample lists hundreds of thousands of clones, roughly three quarters seen once, with roughly an eighth in the top ten. Sequenced input: PBMCs. These receptors came from a woman between 35 and 50 years old in good health. Some clones in this sample may be carry-over from other donors' samples.

The rearrangement links TRBV27 to TRBJ2-1; D unclear. V was pared by 9 bases and J by 6 bases, with 9 bases between. Germline CDR1 is MNHEY and CDR2 is SMNVEV (reference sequence). CDR3 length equals 11 residues. The CDR3, as DNA: TGTGCCAGTCACCAGCGCAATGAGCAGTTCTTC. Protein product: CASHQRNEQFF.

The J gene is TRBJ2-1, the V gene TRBV27, with TRBD2 matching over 11 bases. From germline, CDR1 is MNHEY and CDR2 SMNVEV (reference sequence). J gave up 6 bases and V 5 bases, and 9 bases lay outside the gene matches. This CDR3 is 16 amino acids long. The CDR3 nucleotides read TGTGCCAGCAGTCTGGCTAGCGGGAGGTTGCTCAATGAGCAGTTCTTC. Translating gives CASSLASGRLLNEQFF.

The chain combines TRBV2 with TRBJ2-7; D uncertain. The germline CDR1 and CDR2 sequences are SNHLY and FYNNEI. The CDR3 has 14 residues. V lost 4 bases and J 0 bases, leaving 10 bases between the germline ends. CDR3 DNA sequence: TGTGCCAGCAGTGGGGTAAGGGCCTCCTACGAGCAGTACTTC. This translates into CASSGVRASYEQYF.

CDR3 sequence: CASSPGTVVGEQYF. CDR3 nucleotides: TGTGCCAGCAGTCCCGGGACTGTAGTAGGCGAGCAGTACTTC. The gene calls are TRBV27 and TRBJ2-7; a weak D match, TRBD2 (6 bases). The CDR3 is 14 amino acids. Germline loops: CDR1 MNHEY, CDR2 SMNVEV (reference sequence). V was clipped by 5 bases and J by 6 bases, with 17 bases between them.

This clone was counted only a few times. The chain carries TRBV5-4 and TRBJ1-4; D remains ambiguous. The V end lost 4 bases, the J end lost 5 bases, and 15 bases lay between the germline ends. Germline lookup yields CDR1 SGHNT and CDR2 YYREEE (reference sequence). The CDR3 sequence is 15 residues long. CDR3 sequence reads: CASSLRQGRNEKLFF. The CDR3 nucleotides read TGTGCCAGCAGCCTAAGACAAGGAAGAAATGAAAAACTGTTTTTT.

V and J are TRBV18 and TRBJ2-1, with 11 positions matching TRBD2. The junction had 9 bases not matched to a gene; V was cut back by 5 bases and J by 9 bases. From germline, CDR1 is KGHSH and CDR2 LQKENI. The CDR3 has 15 residues. The CDR3 protein is CASSVFSGRAREQFF. The CDR3 DNA sequence: TGTGCCAGCTCAGTATTTAGCGGGAGGGCCCGTGAGCAGTTCTTC.

This clone was seen a single time. This rearrangement joins TRBV28 to TRBJ1-2; 7 positions match TRBD1. J was trimmed by 7 bases and V by 6 bases; bases with no gene match: 8. CDR1 MDHEN and CDR2 SYDVKM come from the germline V gene. The CDR3 covers 13 residues. CDR3 amino acids: CASRYRGSGGYTF. As DNA, the CDR3 is TGTGCCAGCAGATACAGGGGATCAGGTGGCTACACCTTC.

The table lists this clone with a few counts. The rearrangement links TRBV6-1 to TRBJ2-7; D is possibly TRBD2 (5 bases). CDR3 size: 14 residues. Trimming took off 1 base at V and 3 bases at J, with 10 bases between the two ends. Per germline, CDR1 MNHNS and CDR2 SASEGT. CDR3 protein: CASSEGLAVYEQYF. CDR3 sequence (DNA): TGTGCCAGCAGTGAAGGGCTAGCCGTCTACGAGCAGTACTTC.